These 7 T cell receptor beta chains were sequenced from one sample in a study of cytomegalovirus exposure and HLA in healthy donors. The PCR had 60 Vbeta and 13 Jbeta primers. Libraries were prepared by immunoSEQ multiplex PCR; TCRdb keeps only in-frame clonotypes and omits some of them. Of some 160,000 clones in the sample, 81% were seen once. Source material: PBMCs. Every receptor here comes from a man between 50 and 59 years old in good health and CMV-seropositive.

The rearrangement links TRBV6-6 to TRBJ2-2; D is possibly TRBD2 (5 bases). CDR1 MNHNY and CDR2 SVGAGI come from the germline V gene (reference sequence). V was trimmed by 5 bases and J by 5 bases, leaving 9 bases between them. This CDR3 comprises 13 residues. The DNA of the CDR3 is TGTGCCAGCAGTGACCGGGGTACCGGGGAGCTGTTTTTT. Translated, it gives CASSDRGTGELFF.

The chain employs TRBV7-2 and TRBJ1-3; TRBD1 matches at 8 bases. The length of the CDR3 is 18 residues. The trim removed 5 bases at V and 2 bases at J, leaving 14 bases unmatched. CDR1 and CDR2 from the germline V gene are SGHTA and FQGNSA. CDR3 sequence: CASSLQGVQGDAGNTIYF. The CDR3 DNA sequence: TGTGCCAGCAGCCTCCAAGGGGTACAGGGGGACGCTGGAAACACCATATATTTT.

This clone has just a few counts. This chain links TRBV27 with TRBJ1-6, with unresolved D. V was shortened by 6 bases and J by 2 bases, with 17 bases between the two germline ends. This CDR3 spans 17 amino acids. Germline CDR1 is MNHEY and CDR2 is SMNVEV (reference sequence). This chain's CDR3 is CASRLADSSPYNSPLHF. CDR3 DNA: TGTGCCAGCAGGTTGGCTGATTCTTCCCCCTATAATTCACCCCTCCACTTT.

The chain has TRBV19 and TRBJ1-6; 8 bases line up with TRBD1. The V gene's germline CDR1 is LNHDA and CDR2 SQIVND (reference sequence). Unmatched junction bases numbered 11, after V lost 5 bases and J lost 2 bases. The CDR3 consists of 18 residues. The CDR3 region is CASSPTGEAPPYNSPLHF. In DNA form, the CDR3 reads TGTGCCAGTAGTCCGACAGGGGAGGCCCCCCCCTATAATTCACCCCTCCACTTT.

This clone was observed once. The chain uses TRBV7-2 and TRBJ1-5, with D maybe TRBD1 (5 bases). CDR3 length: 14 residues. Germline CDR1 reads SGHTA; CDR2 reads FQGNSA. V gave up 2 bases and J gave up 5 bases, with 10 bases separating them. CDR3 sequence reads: CASSLLTGDQPQHF. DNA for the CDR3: TGTGCCAGCAGCTTATTAACAGGAGATCAGCCCCAGCATTTT. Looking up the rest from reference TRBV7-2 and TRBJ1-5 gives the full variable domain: GAGVSQSPSNKVTEKGKDVELRCDPISGHTALYWYRQSLGQGLEFLIYFQGNSAPDKSGLPSDRFSAERTGGSVSTLTIQRTQQEDSAVYLCASSLLTGDQPQHFGDGTRLSIL.

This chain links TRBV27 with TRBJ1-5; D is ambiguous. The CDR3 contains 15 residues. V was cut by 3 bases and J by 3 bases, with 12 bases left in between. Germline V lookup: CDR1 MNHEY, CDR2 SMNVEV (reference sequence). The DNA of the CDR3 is TGTGCCAGCAGTTTCTCCGTGGCCCCCAATCAGCCCCAGCATTTT. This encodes CASSFSVAPNQPQHF.

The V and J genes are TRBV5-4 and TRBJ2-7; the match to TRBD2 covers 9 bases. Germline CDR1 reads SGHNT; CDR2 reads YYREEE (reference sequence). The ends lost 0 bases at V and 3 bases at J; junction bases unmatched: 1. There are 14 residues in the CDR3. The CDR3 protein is CASSLVSGSYEQYF. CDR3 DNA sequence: TGTGCCAGCAGCTTGGTTAGCGGGAGCTACGAGCAGTACTTC.